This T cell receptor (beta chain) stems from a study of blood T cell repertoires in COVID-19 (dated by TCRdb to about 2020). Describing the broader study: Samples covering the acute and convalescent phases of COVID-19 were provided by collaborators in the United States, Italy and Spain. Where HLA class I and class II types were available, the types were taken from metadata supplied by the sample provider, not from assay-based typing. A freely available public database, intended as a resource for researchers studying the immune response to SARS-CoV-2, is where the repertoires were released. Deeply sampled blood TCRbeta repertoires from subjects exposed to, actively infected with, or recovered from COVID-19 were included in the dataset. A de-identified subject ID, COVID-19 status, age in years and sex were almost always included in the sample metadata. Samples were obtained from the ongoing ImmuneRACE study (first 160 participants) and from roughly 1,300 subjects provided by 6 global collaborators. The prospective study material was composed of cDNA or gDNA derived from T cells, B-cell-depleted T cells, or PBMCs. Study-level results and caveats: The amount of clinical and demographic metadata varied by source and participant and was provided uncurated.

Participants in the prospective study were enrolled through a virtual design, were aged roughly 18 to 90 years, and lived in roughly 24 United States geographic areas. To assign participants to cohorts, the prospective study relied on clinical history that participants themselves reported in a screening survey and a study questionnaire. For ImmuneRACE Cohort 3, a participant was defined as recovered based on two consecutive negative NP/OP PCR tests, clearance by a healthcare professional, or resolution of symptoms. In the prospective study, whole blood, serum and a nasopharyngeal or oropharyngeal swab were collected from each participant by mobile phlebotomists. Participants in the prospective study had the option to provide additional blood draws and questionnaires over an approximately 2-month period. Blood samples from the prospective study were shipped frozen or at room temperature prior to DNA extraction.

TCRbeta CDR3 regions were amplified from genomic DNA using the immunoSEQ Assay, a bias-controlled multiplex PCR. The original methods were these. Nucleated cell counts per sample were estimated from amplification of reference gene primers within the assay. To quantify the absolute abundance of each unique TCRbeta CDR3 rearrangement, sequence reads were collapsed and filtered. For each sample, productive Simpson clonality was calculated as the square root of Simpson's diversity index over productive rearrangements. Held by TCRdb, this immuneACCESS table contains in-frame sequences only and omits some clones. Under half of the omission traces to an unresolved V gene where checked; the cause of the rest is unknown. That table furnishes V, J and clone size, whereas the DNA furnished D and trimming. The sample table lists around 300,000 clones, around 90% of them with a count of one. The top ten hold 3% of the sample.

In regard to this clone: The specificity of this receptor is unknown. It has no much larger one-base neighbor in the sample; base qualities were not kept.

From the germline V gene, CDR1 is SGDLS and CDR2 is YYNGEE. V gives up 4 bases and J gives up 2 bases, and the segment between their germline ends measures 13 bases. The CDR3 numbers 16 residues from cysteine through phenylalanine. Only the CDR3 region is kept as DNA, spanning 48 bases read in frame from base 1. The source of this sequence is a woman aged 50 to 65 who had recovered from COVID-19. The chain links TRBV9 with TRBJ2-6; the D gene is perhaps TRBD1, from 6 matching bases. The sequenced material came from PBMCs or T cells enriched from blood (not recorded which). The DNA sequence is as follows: TGTGCCAGCAGCTCCAGGACAGTCCCTGGGGCCAACGTCCTGACTTTC. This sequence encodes CASSSRTVPGANVLTF.